This record looks at one T cell receptor (beta chain) sequence and its context. The antigen is not known. TCRdb's copy holds only in-frame clones and misses some; the assay was immunoSEQ multiplex PCR. The table shows over 75,000 clones, with 85% to 90% occurring only once. Germline V gives CDR1 LNHDA, CDR2 SQIVND (reference sequence). V shed 5 bases and J 6 bases; nucleotides not matched to a gene: 13. This CDR3 has 15 amino acids. Described time point: pretreatment peripheral blood. Pretreatment sampling and on-treatment sampling together yielded between 1 and 8 samples for each patient. This entry belongs to a study of PD-L1 blockade in urothelial cancer. Study background: There were a median of approximately 150,000 T cells in blood samples.

Findings and caveats of the study: Enhanced expansion of tumor-associated blood clones at 3 weeks characterized durable-benefit patients.

The chain recombines TRBV19 with TRBJ2-7, with TRBD2 identical over 7 bases. The source is a man in his 60s with urothelial cancer. The source material was PBMCs, sampled around atezolizumab (anti-PD-L1) treatment. CDR3 sequence reads: CASSRRLAPPTEQYF. Written as DNA, the CDR3 is TGTGCCAGTAGTCGTCGACTAGCACCACCGACCGAGCAGTACTTC.